This T cell receptor (beta chain) was identified in a study of cytomegalovirus exposure and HLA in healthy donors. Overall study results and limits: A further, later analysis showed that HLA-associated TCR beta chains (compared with equally common others) were more clonally expanded. Further analysis was carried out later, and it showed several of the most significant clusters appearing linked to common viral pathogens.

Use of 60 Vbeta and 13 Jbeta primers characterized the PCR. Profiling relied on immunoSEQ multiplex PCR, and the TCRdb table lists in-frame clones only, not all of them. This repertoire shows about 93,000 clones, about 80% found once; its top ten account for 7.3%. On this clone itself: Its antigen is not known.

The receptor comes from a young man in good health and CMV-seronegative. Material for sequencing was PBMCs.

The CDR3 DNA reads TGTGCCAGCAGCTTCGAGATTTCGAACACTGAAGCTTTCTTT. Its protein is CASSFEISNTEAFF. V is TRBV7-9 and J is TRBJ1-1; no definite D call. The CDR3 has 14 residues. V was trimmed by 3 bases and J by 1 base, leaving 9 bases between them. The germline gives CDR1 SEHNR, CDR2 FQNEAQ (reference sequence).